Detailed here is one T cell receptor (beta chain). This specimen comes from a study of blood T cell repertoires in COVID-19. Measured with immunoSEQ multiplex PCR; TCRdb has only the in-frame clones, and not every one. The table includes roughly 230,000 clones, 82% detected once. Germline CDR1 is SNHLY and CDR2 is FYNNEI. V lost 6 bases to trimming and J lost 6 bases; unmatched junction nucleotides: 13. This CDR3 comprises 15 residues. Sequencing input: peripheral blood. The receptor's source is a woman of 80 years or more with acute or convalescent COVID-19. V usage is TRBV2 and J usage is TRBJ1-1, with 7 bases fitting TRBD1. DNA for the CDR3: TGTGCCAGCAGGCGGGACGGCAGGGGGACGGCTGAAGCTTTCTTT. Encoded protein: CASRRDGRGTAEAFF.